These T cell receptor beta chains were read from a single sample in a study of T cells after somatic rescue of genetic block. Method: immunoSEQ multiplex PCR; TCRdb's copy keeps in-frame clones and lacks some. The sample carries around 64,000 clones, about 91% recorded once. Source material: peripheral blood mononuclear cells (PBMCs). These receptors all come from a man in his forties. Each CDR3 is given with its conserved first and last residue. A D gene is named only where the DNA matches it firmly.

D gene	V gene	J gene	CDR3 length	CDR3 DNA	CDR3 protein
-	TRBV5-5	TRBJ2-2	16	TGTGCCAGCAGCTTGGAGGAGCGCCGGGGAACCGGGGAGCTGTTTTTT	CASSLEERRGTGELFF
-	TRBV5-1	TRBJ1-1	15	TGCGCCAGCAGCCCGACCGCGGGGGTTGCGACTGAAGCTTTCTTT	CASSPTAGVATEAFF
-	TRBV6-1	TRBJ2-7	14	TGTGCCAGCAGCCAAACCTGGGGGTCCTACGAGCAGTACTTC	CASSQTWGSYEQYF
TRBD1	TRBV5-1	TRBJ1-1	14	TGCGCCAGCAGCTCGACAGGGGTGGAGACTGAAGCTTTCTTT	CASSSTGVETEAFF
-	TRBV5-1	TRBJ1-6	14	TGCGCCAGCAGCTTGTCAGGGGATAATTCACCCCTCCACTTT	CASSLSGDNSPLHF
-	TRBV27	TRBJ2-7	13	TGTGCCAGCAGCCCCAGGACGGAGCGGGAGCAGTACTTC	CASSPRTEREQYF
TRBD2	TRBV7-2	TRBJ2-5	14	TGTGCCAGCCTCGAAGCGGGAGGAGCCGAGACCCAGTACTTC	CASLEAGGAETQYF
-	TRBV4-1	TRBJ1-4	16	TGCGCCAGCAGCCAAAAGGTCGGGGCAACTAATGAAAAACTGTTTTTT	CASSQKVGATNEKLFF
TRBD2	TRBV12-5	TRBJ2-3	15	TGTGCTAGTGGTTTCGGACTAGCAATAGCGGATACGCAGTATTTT	CASGFGLAIADTQYF
TRBD1	TRBV6-9	TRBJ2-7	14	TGTGCCAGCAAGGGACAGGGGATAAGGGACGAGCAGTACTTC	CASKGQGIRDEQYF
-	TRBV6-1	TRBJ2-7	11	TGTGCCAGCAGTTCCTGGTACGAGCAGTACTTC	CASSSWYEQYF
TRBD2	TRBV28	TRBJ2-1	13	TGTGCCAGCAGTTTGACTAGCGAAGGTGAGCAGTTCTTC	CASSLTSEGEQFF
-	TRBV18	TRBJ2-7	15	TGTGCCAGCTCACCTCTCGGTGGGAGAGATGACGAGCAGTACTTC	CASSPLGGRDDEQYF
-	TRBV10-3	TRBJ2-5	14	TGTGCCATCAGTGACGCCGAGGGGGGAGAGACCCAGTACTTC	CAISDAEGGETQYF
-	TRBV19	TRBJ2-7	13	TGTGCCAGTAGTACAGGGGCCCCCTACGAGCAGTACTTC	CASSTGAPYEQYF
TRBD2	TRBV27	TRBJ2-7	16	TGTGCCAGCAGTCTCACCCCGGGACTAGTCTCCTACGAGCAGTACTTC	CASSLTPGLVSYEQYF